Described below is a single T cell receptor (beta chain) sequence and its context. Its antigen is undetermined. This specimen belongs to a study of cytotoxic CD8 clonotypes in ibrutinib-treated CLL. In the study overall: The study included about a dozen relapsed/refractory and over 14 treatment-naive patients; under 18 had IGHV unmutated disease.

Study-wide findings and caveats: Sustained-remission and progressing patients were not sampled at matched times.

The germline V gene encodes CDR1 MDHEN and CDR2 SYDVKM. V dropped 5 bases and J dropped 7 bases, with 15 bases sitting between them. CDR3 length: 14 residues. Here immunoSEQ multiplex PCR was the method, and the copy in TCRdb shows in-frame clones only, minus some. Of around 150,000 clones listed, about 88% are singletons. This chain joins TRBV28 and TRBJ2-4; D is unresolved. This material consisted of PBMCs, taken at disease progression, from a patient treated with ibrutinib. The receptor comes from a human donor with chronic lymphocytic leukemia. CDR3: CASSMNTGMNIQYF. CDR3 in DNA: TGTGCCAGCAGTATGAATACCGGAATGAACATTCAGTACTTC.